One and the same sample provided the 9 T cell receptor beta chains below, sequenced in a study of beta chain features in type 1 diabetes. Of the isolated RNA, all was reverse transcribed, and so the sequenced material was expressed TCRB transcripts. Repertoires were generated with immunoSEQ multiplex PCR, while TCRdb's copy carries only in-frame clones and drops some. This table has over 150,000 clones, roughly 8.1% appearing once. Sequencing was done on a sample of central memory CD4+ T cells from blood. These receptors all stem from a man between 18 and 35 years old in good health.

The CDR3 nucleotides read TGTGCCAGCACAGGGGACTCCTACGAGCAGTACTTC. Its protein is CASTGDSYEQYF. The V gene is TRBV2, the J gene TRBJ2-7, with D perhaps TRBD1 (6 bases). The V gene's germline CDR1 is SNHLY and CDR2 FYNNEI. The germline V and J ends were trimmed by 7 bases and 0 bases, with 7 bases remaining between them. The CDR3 sequence is 12 residues long.

This chain joins TRBV19 and TRBJ1-2, with 9 nucleotides matching TRBD1. CDR1 LNHDA and CDR2 SQIVND come from the germline V gene (reference sequence). The length of the CDR3 is 13 residues. V lost 6 bases, J lost 6 bases, and 5 bases stayed unmatched. CDR3: CASRGTGIHGYTF. CDR3 bases: TGTGCCAGTAGGGGGACAGGGATCCATGGCTACACCTTC.

This clone was observed at least ten times. The V call is TRBV7-9, the J call TRBJ1-1, with 7 nucleotides matching TRBD1. Germline loops: CDR1 SEHNR, CDR2 FQNEAQ (reference sequence). V trimming: 4 bases; J trimming: 1 base; junction bases outside the gene matches: 3. This CDR3 has 14 amino acids. CDR3 sequence: CASSWGTANTEAFF. Written as DNA, the CDR3 is TGTGCCAGCAGCTGGGGGACAGCGAACACTGAAGCTTTCTTT.

The V gene is TRBV7-2, the J gene TRBJ2-2; tentative D call: TRBD2 (7 bases). Germline V gives CDR1 SGHTA, CDR2 FQGNSA. The CDR3 consists of 15 residues. Trimming left V 1 base short and J 7 bases short, with 13 bases between. In DNA, the CDR3 is TGTGCCAGCAGCTTAGAGGGGGGGGCAGGCGGGGAGCTGTTTTTT. Encoded protein: CASSLEGGAGGELFF.

There are a few counts of this clone. CDR3: CASSYRVGYGELFF. DNA of the CDR3: TGTGCCAGCAGTTACAGGGTAGGATACGGGGAGCTGTTTTTT. This chain joins TRBV5-6 and TRBJ2-2; the D gene is possibly TRBD1 (6 bases). CDR3 length: 14 residues. V was shortened by 5 bases and J by 7 bases, with 15 bases between the two germline ends. Germline V gene lookup returns CDR1 SGHDT and CDR2 YYEEEE.

This clone was counted once. The rearrangement links TRBV7-2 to TRBJ2-1; possibly TRBD1 for D (5 bases). The germline V gene encodes CDR1 SGHTA and CDR2 FQGNSA. Trimming cost V 2 bases and J 0 bases, with 11 bases left between them. The CDR3 consists of 16 residues. Here the CDR3 DNA reads TGTGCCAGCAGCTTAATTCCAGGGTTCTCCTACAATGAGCAGTTCTTC. Translated: CASSLIPGFSYNEQFF.

This clone was counted many times. The chain carries TRBV28 and TRBJ2-5; TRBD2 is a possible D gene (6 bases). Germline CDR1 is MDHEN and CDR2 is SYDVKM. V was trimmed by 5 bases and J by 1 base, leaving 17 bases between them. The CDR3 is 16 amino acids. The CDR3 sequence: CASSPMRRRGQETQYF. CDR3 DNA: TGTGCCAGCAGTCCAATGCGGCGGAGGGGCCAAGAGACCCAGTACTTC.

J is TRBJ1-1 and V is TRBV14, with TRBD1 matching over 7 bases. The CDR3 loop spans 15 amino acids. From germline, CDR1 is SGHDN and CDR2 FVKESK. V shed 1 base and J 6 bases; nucleotides not matched to a gene: 8. The CDR3 DNA sequence: TGTGCCAGCAGCCAAGGAGAAGGGGGCAGGCCTGAAGCTTTCTTT. It is translated as CASSQGEGGRPEAFF.

This clone was picked up a small number of times. This chain uses TRBV11-3 with TRBJ1-2; maybe TRBD1 (6 bases). CDR3 length: 14 amino acids. The germline gives CDR1 SGHNT, CDR2 YENEEA. V was pared by 0 bases and J by 8 bases, with 13 bases between. The CDR3 loop reads CASSLDRGSVGYTF. The CDR3 DNA reads as TGTGCCAGCAGCTTAGACAGGGGATCGGTCGGCTACACCTTC.